The 21 T cell receptor beta chains given below trace back to one sample, sequenced in a study of neurological immune-mediated disorders. MiXCR, applied by TCRdb to the 5' RACE reads, yields one record per CDR3 protein. The sample comprises some 50,000 distinct CDR3 sequences, about 25% of which are singletons, and 20% to 30% rests with the top ten. The sample comprised PBMCs. Every receptor here comes from a woman in her 70s in good health.

This clonotype was counted at least ten times. The chain carries TRBV7-2 and TRBJ2-2; 7 nucleotides align to TRBD2. CDR1 SGHTA and CDR2 FQGNSA come from the germline V gene. V lost 5 bases, J lost 0 bases, and 6 bases stayed unmatched. The CDR3 has 16 residues. The CDR3 sequence: CASSLGLLANTGELFF. CDR3 sequence (DNA): TGTGCCAGCAGCCTGGGACTACTCGCGAACACCGGGGAGCTGTTTTTT.

This clonotype was seen repeatedly, ten times or more. J is TRBJ1-1 and V is TRBV14, with D unresolved. CDR3 length: 13 amino acids. The V gene lost 3 bases and the J gene lost 5 bases, with 10 bases spanning the gap. Germline CDR1 is SGHDN and CDR2 is FVKESK. The CDR3 DNA follows: TGTGCCAGCAGCCATGAATTGGGGACTGAAGCTTTCTTT. Protein sequence: CASSHELGTEAFF.

This clonotype occurred once. The chain combines TRBV5-1 with TRBJ1-2; 11 bases match TRBD1. This CDR3 region has 15 residues. Germline V gene data show CDR1 as SGHRS and CDR2 as YFSETQ. V dropped 4 bases and J dropped 3; count of bases not matched to a gene: 5. CDR3 sequence reads: CASSLAGQGDYGYTF. CDR3 DNA: TGCGCCAGCAGCCTGGCGGGACAGGGGGACTATGGCTACACCTTC. Filled out from reference TRBV5-1 and TRBJ1-2, the complete variable domain reads KAGVTQTPRYLIKTRGQQVTLSCSPISGHRSVSWYQQTPGQGLQFLFEYFSETQRNKGNFPGRFSGRQFSNSRSEMNVSTLELGDSALYLCASSLAGQGDYGYTFGSGTRLTVV.

This clonotype occurred many times. The chain carries TRBV5-1 and TRBJ2-5; D is unclear. The germline CDR1 and CDR2 sequences are SGHRS and YFSETQ. The CDR3 covers 13 residues. V gave up 0 bases and J gave up 7 bases, with 10 bases separating them. In DNA form, the CDR3 reads TGCGCCAGCAGCTTGGGAGATGCAGGGACCCAGTACTTC. Protein: CASSLGDAGTQYF. Filled out from reference TRBV5-1 and TRBJ2-5, the complete variable domain reads KAGVTQTPRYLIKTRGQQVTLSCSPISGHRSVSWYQQTPGQGLQFLFEYFSETQRNKGNFPGRFSGRQFSNSRSEMNVSTLELGDSALYLCASSLGDAGTQYFGPGTRLLVL.

The J gene is TRBJ2-1, the V gene TRBV13, with 7 bases aligning to TRBD1. V was pared by 5 bases and J by 5 bases, with 12 bases of the junction left unmatched. Germline CDR1 and CDR2: PRHDT and FYEKMQ (reference sequence). The CDR3 is made up of 16 amino acids. CDR3 residues: CASSVSPGQTNNEQFF. CDR3 DNA sequence: TGTGCCAGCAGCGTCTCACCGGGACAGACTAACAATGAGCAGTTCTTC.

V is TRBV27 and J is TRBJ1-1; 9 bases fit TRBD1. The junction had 7 bases not matched to a gene; V was cut back by 4 bases and J by 4 bases. The germline gives CDR1 MNHEY, CDR2 SMNVEV (reference sequence). CDR3 length: 15 amino acids. This CDR3 reads CASSSQGAQGTEAFF. The CDR3 DNA is TGTGCCAGCAGTTCACAGGGGGCGCAGGGCACTGAAGCTTTCTTT.

With regard to this clonotype: Possible read error: a much larger clone is one base away. CDR3 region: CASSQEWGTLNEQFF. The CDR3 DNA reads as TGTGCCAGCAGCCAAGAGTGGGGGACCCTGAATGAGCAGTTCTTC. The chain is built from TRBV3-1 and TRBJ2-1; tentatively, D is TRBD1 or TRBD2 (5 bases each). Germline CDR1 LGHDT, CDR2 YNNKEL (reference sequence). V lost 0 bases and J lost 7, with 13 bases in between. CDR3 length: 15 amino acids.

The chain uses TRBV5-1 and TRBJ2-3; D gene uncertain. With 0 bases removed from V and 5 bases from J, the gap between germline ends came to 13 bases. The CDR3 is made up of 15 amino acids. Germline CDR1 SGHRS, CDR2 YFSETQ. Here the CDR3 reads CASSLVARLGDTQYF. CDR3 DNA: TGCGCCAGCAGCTTGGTGGCACGATTGGGAGATACGCAGTATTTT.

This clonotype was seen many times. This chain joins TRBV20-1 and TRBJ1-1; D gene unclear. This CDR3 region has 12 residues. V gave up 0 bases and J gave up 1 base, with 3 bases separating them. Germline values: CDR1 DFQATT, CDR2 SNEGSKA (reference sequence). The CDR3 spells CSARDGNTEAFF. CDR3 DNA sequence: TGCAGTGCTAGAGATGGGAACACTGAAGCTTTCTTT.

The chain has TRBV2 and TRBJ2-1; TRBD1 agrees at 8 bases. This CDR3 is 14 amino acids long. Germline V gene lookup returns CDR1 SNHLY and CDR2 FYNNEI. V trimming: 4 bases; J trimming: 6 bases; junction bases outside the gene matches: 5. CDR3 residues: CASSGQGARNEQFF. The CDR3 region has the DNA TGTGCCAGCAGTGGTCAGGGGGCGCGCAATGAGCAGTTCTTC.

This clonotype was detected ten times or more. V usage is TRBV12-3 or TRBV12-4 and J usage is TRBJ2-3, with D perhaps TRBD2 (6 bases). The CDR3 has 13 residues. Trimming shortened V by 8 bases and J by 5 bases, and 14 bases separated the two germline ends. The CDR3 sequence is CASWREAKDTQYF. CDR3 sequence (DNA): TGTGCCAGCTGGCGGGAAGCTAAAGATACGCAGTATTTT.

The chain couples TRBV2 to TRBJ2-7; 10 bases align to TRBD2. Germline-derived CDR1 and CDR2 are SNHLY and FYNNEI. V shed 6 bases, J shed 0 bases, and the junction held 2 bases outside the gene matches. This CDR3 has 14 amino acids. CDR3 coding DNA: TGTGCCAGCAGGGAGCGGGAGGGCTCCTACGAGCAGTACTTC. Translation: CASREREGSYEQYF.

This clonotype occurred many times. The gene calls are TRBV7-2 and TRBJ2-5; D uncertain. Germline CDR1 reads SGHTA; CDR2 reads FQGNSA. The CDR3 extends over 12 amino acids. Deletions cut 1 base from V and 5 bases from J, with 5 bases between. The CDR3: CASSLGTETQYF. In nucleotides, the CDR3 is TGTGCCAGCAGCTTAGGGACGGAGACCCAGTACTTC.

This clonotype appeared many times. The chain couples TRBV20-1 to TRBJ2-5, with a weak D call TRBD1 (5 bases). CDR3 length: 14 amino acids. The V end was cut by 0 bases, the J end by 2 bases, with 10 bases between. Germline V gene data show CDR1 as DFQATT and CDR2 as SNEGSKA (reference sequence). DNA for the CDR3: TGCAGTGCTAGAGATCTGGGGCAGCAAGAGACCCAGTACTTC. It yields the protein CSARDLGQQETQYF.

In its sample, this clonotype was seen many times. The genes are TRBV12-3 or TRBV12-4 and TRBJ2-4; D is tentatively TRBD1 or TRBD2 (6 bases each). V was cut by 5 bases and J by 6 bases, with 17 bases left in between. CDR3 length equals 15 residues. The CDR3 protein is CASSTRGSGVNIQYF. CDR3 nucleotides: TGTGCCAGCAGTACCAGGGGTAGCGGTGTAAACATTCAGTACTTC.

This clonotype has at least ten counts. The chain's CDR3 is CASSMGQGTYEQYF. The CDR3 DNA is TGTGCCAGCAGTATGGGGCAGGGGACCTACGAGCAGTACTTC. This chain joins TRBV12-3 or TRBV12-4 and TRBJ2-7; TRBD1 is a possible D gene (6 bases). This CDR3 spans 14 amino acids. Trimming took off 5 bases at V and 2 bases at J, with 13 bases between the two ends.

This clonotype was seen at least ten times. The chain links TRBV4-1 to TRBJ2-1; 12 positions agree with TRBD2. The CDR3 extends over 19 amino acids. J gave up 2 bases and V 2 bases, and 10 bases lay outside the gene matches. Germline lookup yields CDR1 MGHRA and CDR2 YSYEKL. The CDR3 DNA reads as TGCGCCAGCAGCCAAAGGGAGACTAGCGGGAGCGGGACCTACAATGAGCAGTTCTTC. This gives the protein CASSQRETSGSGTYNEQFF.

This clonotype was detected ten times or more. V is TRBV12-3 or TRBV12-4 and J is TRBJ2-1; 7 bases match TRBD2. CDR3 size: 16 residues. With V trimmed by 5 bases and J by 11 bases, 18 bases remained unmatched. The CDR3 spells CASSPFSGLEGTKQFF. DNA for the CDR3: TGTGCCAGCAGTCCCTTTAGCGGGCTGGAGGGTACTAAGCAGTTCTTC.

This clonotype was recorded many times. The chain is built from TRBV7-2 and TRBJ2-5; TRBD2 might be the D (5 bases). V was shortened by 2 bases and J by 0 bases, with 10 bases between the two germline ends. CDR3 length: 15 residues. Looked up from germline, CDR1 is SGHTA and CDR2 is FQGNSA. This CDR3 reads CASSLYGGYQETQYF. The CDR3 DNA reads TGTGCCAGCAGCTTATATGGCGGGTACCAAGAGACCCAGTACTTC. The complete variable domain, with remaining parts taken from reference TRBV7-2 and TRBJ2-5, reads GAGVSQSPSNKVTEKGKDVELRCDPISGHTALYWYRQSLGQGLEFLIYFQGNSAPDKSGLPSDRFSAERTGGSVSTLTIQRTQQEDSAVYLCASSLYGGYQETQYFGPGTRLLVL.

The chain employs TRBV5-4 and TRBJ2-6; D gene ambiguous. Germline assignment: CDR1 SGHNT and CDR2 YYREEE (reference sequence). With 0 bases removed from V and 3 bases from J, the gap between germline ends came to 10 bases. The CDR3 totals 16 residues. The CDR3 spells CASSLDGGGGANVLTF. The CDR3 DNA is TGTGCCAGCAGCTTGGATGGCGGCGGTGGGGCCAACGTCCTGACTTTC.

This clonotype showed up many times. The CDR3 bases are TGCGCCAGCAGCGACCAGGGGAGGGAGACCCAGTACTTC. This codes for CASSDQGRETQYF. This chain links TRBV5-1 with TRBJ2-5; D may correspond to TRBD1 or TRBD2 (6 bases each). CDR1 and CDR2 from the germline V gene are SGHRS and YFSETQ. The CDR3 runs 13 residues. V lost 4 bases to trimming and J lost 5 bases, with 12 bases between them.